The T cell receptor beta chain described here comes from a study of Tregs in tolerant kidney transplant recipients. Regarding the study as a whole: Tregs expanded with activated donor B cells seemed most donor-specific. Findings come from small patient numbers and require larger validation. Biological reproducibility was not directly addressed in this study.

Only in-frame clones appear in the TCRdb table, and some are missing; sequencing was by immunoSEQ multiplex PCR. This sample has about 59,000 clones, with around 82% found just once. CD4+CD25+CD127- Tregs, CD4+CD25- non-Tregs, CD4 and CD8 cells were sorted. On this clone: Its cognate antigen is unknown.

The CDR3 spans 14 residues. Germline CDR1 reads MNHEY; CDR2 reads SMNVEV (reference sequence). V lost 5 bases and J lost 9, with 20 bases in between. The rearrangement joins TRBV27 to TRBJ2-7; D call uncertain. The sequenced sample was CD4+ T cells from blood. The sequence was collected from a human donor in good health. DNA of the CDR3: TGTGCCAGCAGTCGGACCCCAAAGGCCGTTTGGCAGTACTTC. It is translated as CASSRTPKAVWQYF.